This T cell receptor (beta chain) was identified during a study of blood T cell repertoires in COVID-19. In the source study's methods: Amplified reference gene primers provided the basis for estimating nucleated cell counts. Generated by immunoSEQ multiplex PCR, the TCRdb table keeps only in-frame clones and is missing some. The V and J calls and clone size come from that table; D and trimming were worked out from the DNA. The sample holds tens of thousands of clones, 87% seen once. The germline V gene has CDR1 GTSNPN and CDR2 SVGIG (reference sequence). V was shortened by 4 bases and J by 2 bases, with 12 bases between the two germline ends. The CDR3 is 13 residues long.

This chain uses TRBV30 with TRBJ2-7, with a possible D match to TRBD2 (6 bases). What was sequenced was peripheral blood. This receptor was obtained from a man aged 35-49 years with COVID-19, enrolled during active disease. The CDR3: CAWNIGGPYEQYF. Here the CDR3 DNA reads TGTGCCTGGAATATCGGGGGTCCCTACGAGCAGTACTTC.